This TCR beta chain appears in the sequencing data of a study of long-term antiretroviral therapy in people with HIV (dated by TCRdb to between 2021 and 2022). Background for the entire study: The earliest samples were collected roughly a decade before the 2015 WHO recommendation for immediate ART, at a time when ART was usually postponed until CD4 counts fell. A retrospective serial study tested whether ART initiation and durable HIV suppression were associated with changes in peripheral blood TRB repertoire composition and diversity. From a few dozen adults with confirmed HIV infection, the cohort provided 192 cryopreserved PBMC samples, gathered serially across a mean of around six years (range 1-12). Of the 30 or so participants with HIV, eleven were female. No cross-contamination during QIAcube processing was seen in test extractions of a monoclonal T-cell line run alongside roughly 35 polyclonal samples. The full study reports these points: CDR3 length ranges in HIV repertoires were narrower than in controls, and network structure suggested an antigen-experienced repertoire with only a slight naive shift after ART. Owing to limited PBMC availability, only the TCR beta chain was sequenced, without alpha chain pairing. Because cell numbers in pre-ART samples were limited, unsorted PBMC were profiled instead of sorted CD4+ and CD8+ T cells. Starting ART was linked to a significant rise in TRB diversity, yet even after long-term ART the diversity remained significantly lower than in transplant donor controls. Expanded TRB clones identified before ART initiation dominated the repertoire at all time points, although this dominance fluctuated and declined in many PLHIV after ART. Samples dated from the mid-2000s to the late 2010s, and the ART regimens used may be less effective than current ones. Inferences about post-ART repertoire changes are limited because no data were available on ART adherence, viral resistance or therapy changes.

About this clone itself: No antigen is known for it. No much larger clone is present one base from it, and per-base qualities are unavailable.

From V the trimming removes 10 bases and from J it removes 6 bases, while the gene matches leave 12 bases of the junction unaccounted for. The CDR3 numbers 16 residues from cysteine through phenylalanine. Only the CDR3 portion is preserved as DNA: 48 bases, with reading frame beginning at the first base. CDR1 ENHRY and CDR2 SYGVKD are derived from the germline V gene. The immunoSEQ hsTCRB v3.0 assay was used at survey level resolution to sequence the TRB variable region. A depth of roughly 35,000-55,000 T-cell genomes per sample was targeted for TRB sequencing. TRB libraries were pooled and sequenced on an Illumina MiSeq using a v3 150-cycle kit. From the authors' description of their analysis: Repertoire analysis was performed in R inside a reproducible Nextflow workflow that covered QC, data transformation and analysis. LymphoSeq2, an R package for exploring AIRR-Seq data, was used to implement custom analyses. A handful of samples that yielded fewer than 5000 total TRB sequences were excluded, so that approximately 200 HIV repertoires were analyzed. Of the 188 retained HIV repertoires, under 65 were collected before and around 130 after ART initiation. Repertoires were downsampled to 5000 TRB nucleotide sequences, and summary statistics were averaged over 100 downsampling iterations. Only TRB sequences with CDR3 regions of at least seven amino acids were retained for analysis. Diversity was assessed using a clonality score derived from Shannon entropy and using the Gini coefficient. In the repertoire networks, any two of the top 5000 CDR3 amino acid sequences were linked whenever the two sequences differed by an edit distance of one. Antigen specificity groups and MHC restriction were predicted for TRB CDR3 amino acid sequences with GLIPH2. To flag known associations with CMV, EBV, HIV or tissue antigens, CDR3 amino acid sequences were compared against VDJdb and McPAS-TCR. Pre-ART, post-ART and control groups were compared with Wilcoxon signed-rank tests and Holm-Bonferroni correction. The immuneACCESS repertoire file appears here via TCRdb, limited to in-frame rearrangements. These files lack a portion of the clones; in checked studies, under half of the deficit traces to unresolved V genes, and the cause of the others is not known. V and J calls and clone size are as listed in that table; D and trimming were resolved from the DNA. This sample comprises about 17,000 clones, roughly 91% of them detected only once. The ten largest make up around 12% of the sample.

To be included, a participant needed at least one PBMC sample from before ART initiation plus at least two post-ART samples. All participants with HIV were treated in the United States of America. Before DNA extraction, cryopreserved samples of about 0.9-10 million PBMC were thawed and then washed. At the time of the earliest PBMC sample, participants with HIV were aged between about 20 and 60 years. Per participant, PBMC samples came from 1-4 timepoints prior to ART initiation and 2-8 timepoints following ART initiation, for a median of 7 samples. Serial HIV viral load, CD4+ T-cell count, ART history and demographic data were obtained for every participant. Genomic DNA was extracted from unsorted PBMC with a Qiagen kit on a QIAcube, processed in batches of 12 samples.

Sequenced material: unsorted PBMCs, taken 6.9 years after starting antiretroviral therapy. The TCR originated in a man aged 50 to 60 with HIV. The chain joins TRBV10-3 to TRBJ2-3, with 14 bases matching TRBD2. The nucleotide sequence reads TGTGCCAGCAAGCGTGTAGGGACTAGCGGGAGTGATACGCAGTATTTT. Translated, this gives CASKRVGTSGSDTQYF.